This TCR beta chain was obtained from a study of monozygotic twins with inflammatory bowel disease. General study findings and limits: Diversity of TCRbeta measured by inverse Simpson was lower in IBD patients than in healthy co-twins. In the analysis, different T cell subtypes could not be told apart. Healthy twins showed more clonotype sharing with others than IBD patients, especially patients with disease activity.

A template switching step added UMIs, each with a 6-nucleotide sample barcode. TCRdb reprocessed the 5' RACE reads, with one entry per CDR3 protein and no DNA. The data include 420,000 or so distinct CDR3 sequences; the top ten clones carry roughly 2.5%. There are 12 residues in the CDR3. From germline, CDR1 is KGHDR and CDR2 SFDVKD. Comments on this clonotype: What it binds is unknown.

The source of this sequence is a human donor with ulcerative colitis or Crohn's disease, or a healthy co-twin of an affected twin (not recorded which). The sequenced material came from blood. The chain joins TRBV24-1 to TRBJ2-7. This CDR3 reads CATSEGRNEQYF.